The rows below give T cell receptor beta chains drawn from one sample of a study of cytomegalovirus exposure and HLA in healthy donors. The protocol was immunoSEQ multiplex PCR, while the TCRdb copy is restricted to in-frame clones and leaves out a portion. The sample contains around 100,000 clones, over 60% of which appear only once. The sequenced sample consisted of PBMCs. The source of these receptors is a woman under 40 in good health and CMV-seronegative. CDR3s include the opening cysteine and the closing phenylalanine or tryptophan. D genes are given only for firm matches. Clone sizes are given selectively: once, few, many, or a class where the clone is expanded.

cdr3_nt	cdr3_aa	d_call	clone_size	j_call	v_call
TGTGCCAGCAGCCCTCCAGGCATTTACAATGAGCAGTTCTTC	CASSPPGIYNEQFF	NA	few	TRBJ2-1	TRBV11-3
TGTGCCAGCAGCTTAGGACAGGGGGGGTATGGCTACACCTTC	CASSLGQGGYGYTF	TRBD1	NA	TRBJ1-2	TRBV7-9
TGCACCAGCAGCCTGAGACAGGGGACTGGGACCCAGTACTTC	CTSSLRQGTGTQYF	NA	NA	TRBJ2-5	TRBV1
TGTGCCAGCAGTTTATTGCAGGGGGCGAAATACGAGCAGTACTTC	CASSLLQGAKYEQYF	TRBD1	once	TRBJ2-7	TRBV28
TGTGCCAGCAGCTTGGACAGGGACTATGGCTACACCTTC	CASSLDRDYGYTF	TRBD1	NA	TRBJ1-2	TRBV7-2
TGTGCCAGCAGCACAGGGGGCGCCCTGAAGTATGAGCAGTTCTTC	CASSTGGALKYEQFF	NA	NA	TRBJ2-1	TRBV21-1
TGTGCCAGCAGTTACAGGGGACTCTTAGCTAACTATGGCTACACCTTC	CASSYRGLLANYGYTF	TRBD1	NA	TRBJ1-2	TRBV2
TGTGCCAGCAGCCAAGGGTGGGCGAGCTCCTACAATGAGCAGTTCTTC	CASSQGWASSYNEQFF	NA	NA	TRBJ2-1	TRBV4-2
TGTGCCAGCAGCTTAGTATCGTCCTCTGGAAACACCATATATTTT	CASSLVSSSGNTIYF	NA	NA	TRBJ1-3	TRBV7-2
TGTGCCAGCAGCAGAACCGGGACTAGCGGGGGGGAGCAGTTCTTC	CASSRTGTSGGEQFF	TRBD2	NA	TRBJ2-1	TRBV7-3
TGTGCCAGCAGCGCCGGGACTAGCGGGACTAGCACAGATACGCAGTATTTT	CASSAGTSGTSTDTQYF	TRBD2	NA	TRBJ2-3	TRBV2
TGTGCCAGCAGCTTGGTTAGGGACAGGTTCACAGATACGCAGTATTTT	CASSLVRDRFTDTQYF	TRBD1	NA	TRBJ2-3	TRBV5-6
TGTGCCAGCAGCGTACCCATGGCAGGGGGCTCTGGGGCCAACGTCCTGACTTTC	CASSVPMAGGSGANVLTF	TRBD1	NA	TRBJ2-6	TRBV9
TGCGCCAGCAGCTGGGGACAGAGCTCCTACAATGAGCAGTTCTTC	CASSWGQSSYNEQFF	TRBD1	NA	TRBJ2-1	TRBV5-1
TGTGCCATCAGTGCAACCGGGACTAGCTCAGAGCAGTACTTC	CAISATGTSSEQYF	TRBD2	few	TRBJ2-5	TRBV10-3
TGTGCCTGGAGTGCGACAGGGTTTTCTTGGTTCGGGGAGCTGTTTTTT	CAWSATGFSWFGELFF	TRBD1	NA	TRBJ2-2	TRBV30
TGTGCCAGCAGCTCCCTCCAGTCAAGCTCTGGAAACACCATATATTTT	CASSSLQSSSGNTIYF	NA	few	TRBJ1-3	TRBV7-9
TGTGCCAGCGTATGGACAGTTGGACACACTGAAGCTTTCTTT	CASVWTVGHTEAFF	NA	NA	TRBJ1-1	TRBV28
TGTGCCTGGAGTGTACAACTATATGGCTACACCTTC	CAWSVQLYGYTF	NA	NA	TRBJ1-2	TRBV30
TGTGCCAGCAGCGGGGGACTAGCGGGAGCGAACCAAGAGACCCAGTACTTC	CASSGGLAGANQETQYF	TRBD2	NA	TRBJ2-5	TRBV9
TGTGCCAGCAGCGCCGGACAGCCCTACCAGCAGTACTTC	CASSAGQPYQQYF	NA	NA	TRBJ2-7	TRBV5-6
TGCGCCAGCAGCTTACAGGATTGGAACAATTCACCCCTCCACTTT	CASSLQDWNNSPLHF	NA	few	TRBJ1-6	TRBV5-1
TGCGCCAGCAGCTTCCTCCTAGGGGGAGACACAGATACGCAGTATTTT	CASSFLLGGDTDTQYF	NA	NA	TRBJ2-3	TRBV4-3
TGCAGCGTAGAGAGACTAGCGGGAACGCTCGAGCAGTACTTC	CSVERLAGTLEQYF	TRBD2	NA	TRBJ2-7	TRBV29-1
TGTGCCACGACCTGGGGGACGGGAGGGCCGACCTACGAGCAGTACTTC	CATTWGTGGPTYEQYF	TRBD2	once	TRBJ2-7	TRBV7-9
TGTGCCGCCGCGGAACGACTGAACACTGAAGCTTTCTTT	CAAAERLNTEAFF	NA	once	TRBJ1-1	TRBV7-2
TGTGCCTGGAGTGTGGTTAGTTGGGGAGCCCCAAATGAAAAACTGTTTTTT	CAWSVVSWGAPNEKLFF	NA	NA	TRBJ1-4	TRBV30
TGTGCCAGCAGTTTATGGGGGACAGCAATGAACACTGAAGCTTTCTTT	CASSLWGTAMNTEAFF	TRBD1	once	TRBJ1-1	TRBV28
TGTGCCAGCAGGCCGAAGCGGGAGTTCGCCTACGAGCAGTACTTC	CASRPKREFAYEQYF	TRBD2	NA	TRBJ2-7	TRBV28
TGTGCCAGCAGCCCCGCCGGGTTAGCGGGTAGCTCCTACGAGCAGTACTTC	CASSPAGLAGSSYEQYF	TRBD2	NA	TRBJ2-7	TRBV7-2
TGTGCCAGCAGCGTTTTGGACTTAGGCGGGGGGGAGCTGTTTTTT	CASSVLDLGGGELFF	NA	few	TRBJ2-2	TRBV9
TGTGCCAGCAGCGCCCCGGGGGGAGTCACAGATACGCAGTATTTT	CASSAPGGVTDTQYF	TRBD2	NA	TRBJ2-3	TRBV7-3
TGCGCCAGCAGCCCAGGACAGGCAGGCTACGAGCAGTACTTC	CASSPGQAGYEQYF	TRBD1	NA	TRBJ2-7	TRBV4-3
TGCGCCAGCAGCCACTTAATCGGGGGGCAGGATTACGAGCAGTACTTC	CASSHLIGGQDYEQYF	NA	few	TRBJ2-7	TRBV4-3
TGCGCCAGCAGCCAAGCCCTGACAGGGGCCAATCAGCCCCAGCATTTT	CASSQALTGANQPQHF	TRBD1	NA	TRBJ1-5	TRBV4-1
TGTGCCAGCTACGGGGCACAGGGCGGCGAAAAACTGTTTTTT	CASYGAQGGEKLFF	NA	few	TRBJ1-4	TRBV28
TGCGCCAGCAGCGACCCGGCGGGAAGCTCCTACAATGAGCAGTTCTTC	CASSDPAGSSYNEQFF	NA	NA	TRBJ2-1	TRBV5-1
TGCGCCAGCAGCCAAGAAGGAGGTCAGCCCCAGCATTTT	CASSQEGGQPQHF	NA	few	TRBJ1-5	TRBV4-3
TGTGCCAGCAGCTTGGGACTAGCGGGAGCTCTACGGTACAATGAGCAGTTCTTC	CASSLGLAGALRYNEQFF	TRBD2	NA	TRBJ2-1	TRBV5-6
TGTGCCAGCAGGGATGGGCCCAGAGATCCCTCCTACGAGCAGTACTTC	CASRDGPRDPSYEQYF	NA	NA	TRBJ2-7	TRBV28
TGTGCCAGCAGTCGTGGACTAGCGGGAGATACGCAGTATTTT	CASSRGLAGDTQYF	TRBD2	NA	TRBJ2-3	TRBV28